The clone carrying this TCR beta chain was recorded only once. Its antigen is not known. The sample originates from a study of T cell responses to AZD1222 COVID-19 vaccine. Study observations and caveats: Repertoire samples came only from after the peak T cell response. Spike-specific TCR breadth and depth grew following two AZD1222 doses. Spike-wide vaccine-associated CD4 TCRs dominated at 160-218 and 743-854.

The repertoire was sequenced with immunoSEQ multiplex PCR; TCRdb's copy has only in-frame clones and lacks some. The table has about 83,000 clones, approximately 88% seen once. The CDR3 consists of 10 residues. Trimming took 10 bases from V and 4 from J, leaving 7 bases between them. The TCR was taken from an adult in good health. The chain uses TRBV12-3 or TRBV12-4 and TRBJ1-1, with D unresolved. This material consisted of peripheral blood, taken on day 0 of MenACWY control vaccination. The CDR3, as DNA: TGTGCCACCAAGGGCACTGAAGCTTTCTTT. As protein: CATKGTEAFF.